This TCR beta chain appears in the sequencing data of a study of blood T cell repertoires in COVID-19. At the level of the study: COVID-19 samples from acute and convalescent phases originated in the United States, Italy and Spain. PBMCs, B-cell-depleted T cells, or T cells provided the cDNA or gDNA that made up the material.

This clone was found many times. Germline V gives CDR1 LGHNA, CDR2 YSLEER. V gave up 0 bases and J gave up 0 bases, with 12 bases separating them. The CDR3 loop spans 17 amino acids. Clones were sequenced by immunoSEQ multiplex PCR, and TCRdb holds only the in-frame ones, with some missing. Here the sample spans around 340,000 clones, approximately 82% being singletons. The receptor comes from a man under 40 with active or convalescent COVID-19. Sequences were obtained from peripheral blood. J is TRBJ2-1 and V is TRBV4-3; the D is unclear. The CDR3 spells CASSQDLADNSYNEQFF. The CDR3 DNA follows: TGCGCCAGCAGCCAAGATTTGGCAGACAACTCCTACAATGAGCAGTTCTTC.